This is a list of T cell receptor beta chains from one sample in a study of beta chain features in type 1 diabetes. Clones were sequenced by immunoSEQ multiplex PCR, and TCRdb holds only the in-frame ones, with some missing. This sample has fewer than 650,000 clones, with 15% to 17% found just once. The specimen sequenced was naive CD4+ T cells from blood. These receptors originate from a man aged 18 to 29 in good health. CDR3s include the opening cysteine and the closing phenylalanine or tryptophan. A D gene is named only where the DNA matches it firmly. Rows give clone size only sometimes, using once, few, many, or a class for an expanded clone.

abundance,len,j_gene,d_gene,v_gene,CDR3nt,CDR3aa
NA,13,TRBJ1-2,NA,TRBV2,TGTGCCAGCAGGGCGACATTCTTGAGTGGCTACACCTTC,CASRATFLSGYTF
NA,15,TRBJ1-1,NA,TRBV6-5,TGTGCCAGCAGTTACTCGAGTACAAAGGGGACTGAAGCTTTCTTT,CASSYSSTKGTEAFF
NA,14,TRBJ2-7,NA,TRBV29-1,TGCAGCGTTGTAACAGGCCTCCACTCCTACGAGCAGTACTTC,CSVVTGLHSYEQYF
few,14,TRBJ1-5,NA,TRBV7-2,TGTGCCAGCAGCCTCTTCGGGGGTGAACAGCCCCAGCATTTT,CASSLFGGEQPQHF
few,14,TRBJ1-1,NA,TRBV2,TGTGCCAGCAGGCACCTCACAGAGAACACTGAAGCTTTCTTT,CASRHLTENTEAFF
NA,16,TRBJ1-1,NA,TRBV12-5,TGTGCTAGTGGTTTGTCTCCGGGACCGCGGAACACTGAAGCTTTCTTT,CASGLSPGPRNTEAFF
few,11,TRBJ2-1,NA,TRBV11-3,TGTGCCAGCAGCTTAGATCGCGAGCAGTTCTTC,CASSLDREQFF
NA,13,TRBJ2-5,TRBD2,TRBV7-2,TGTGCCAGCAGCGACCTAGCGGGAGGGGCCCAGTACTTC,CASSDLAGGAQYF
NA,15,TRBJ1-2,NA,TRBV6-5,TGTGCCAGCAGTGTTACCTGGCCCTTCCACTATGGCTACACCTTC,CASSVTWPFHYGYTF
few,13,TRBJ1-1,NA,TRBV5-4,TGTGCCAGCAGCGAGGACGTGAACACTGAAGCTTTCTTT,CASSEDVNTEAFF
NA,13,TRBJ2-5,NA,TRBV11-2,TGTGCCAGCAGCCGGGGGTACGGGGAGACCCAGTACTTC,CASSRGYGETQYF
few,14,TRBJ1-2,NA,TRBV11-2,TGTGCCAGCAGCTTAGCCGCGGGTTACTATGGCTACACCTTC,CASSLAAGYYGYTF
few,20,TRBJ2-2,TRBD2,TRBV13,TGTGCCAGCAGCTCGGGACTAGCGGGATGGCTTGGTAGTAACACCGGGGAGCTGTTTTTT,CASSSGLAGWLGSNTGELFF
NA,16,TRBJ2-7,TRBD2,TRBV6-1,TGTGCCAGCAGTGGCACTAGCGGGGGACTCTACTACGAGCAGTACTTC,CASSGTSGGLYYEQYF
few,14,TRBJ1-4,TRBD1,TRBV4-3,TGCGCCAGCAGCCCTGGGACAGGTCATGGAAAACTGTTTTTT,CASSPGTGHGKLFF
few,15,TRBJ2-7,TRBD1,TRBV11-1,TGTGCCAGCAGCTTAAGGGGACAGGCCTCCTACGAGCAGTACTTC,CASSLRGQASYEQYF
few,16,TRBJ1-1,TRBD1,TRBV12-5,TGTGCTAGTGGTATAGGGACAGGGGGAATGAACACTGAAGCTTTCTTT,CASGIGTGGMNTEAFF
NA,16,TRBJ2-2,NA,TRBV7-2,TGTGCCAGCAGCCAGGGGACGTTAGTCTCCGGTCGGGAGCTGTTTTTT,CASSQGTLVSGRELFF
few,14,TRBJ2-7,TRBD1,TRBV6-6,TGTGCCAGCAGACCAGGGGGCTCGTCCTACGAGCAGTACTTC,CASRPGGSSYEQYF
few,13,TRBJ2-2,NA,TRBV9,TGTGCCAGCAGCCGGTGGAACACCGGGGAGCTGTTTTTT,CASSRWNTGELFF
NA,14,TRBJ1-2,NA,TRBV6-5,TGTGCCAGCAGTTACTCATTCGGGTTCTATGGCTACACCTTC,CASSYSFGFYGYTF
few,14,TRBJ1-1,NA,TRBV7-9,TGTGCCAGCAGCTCTCCGGCGGAAAACACTGAAGCTTTCTTT,CASSSPAENTEAFF
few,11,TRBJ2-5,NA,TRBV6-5,TGTGCCAGCAGTTACTCCGGGACCCAGTACTTC,CASSYSGTQYF
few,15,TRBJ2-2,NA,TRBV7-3,TGTGCCAGCAGCTCCTCAACTAGAAACACCGGGGAGCTGTTTTTT,CASSSSTRNTGELFF
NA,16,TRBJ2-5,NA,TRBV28,TGTGCCAGCAGTTTAGTTGGGCGGGTGGAAAAAGAGACCCAGTACTTC,CASSLVGRVEKETQYF
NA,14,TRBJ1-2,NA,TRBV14,TGTGCCAGCAGACCGTTCGCAGGGGACTATGGCTACACCTTC,CASRPFAGDYGYTF
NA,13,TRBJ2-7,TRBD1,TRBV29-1,TGCAGCGGCGGGGGACAGGGCTCCTACGAGCAGTACTTC,CSGGGQGSYEQYF
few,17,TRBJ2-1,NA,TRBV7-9,TGTGCCAGCAGCTTACCCGTCGCGGGACAGAGTTACAATGAGCAGTTCTTC,CASSLPVAGQSYNEQFF
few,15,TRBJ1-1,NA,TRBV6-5,TGTGCCAGCAGTTACACTACTTTTCTGGCCACTGAAGCTTTCTTT,CASSYTTFLATEAFF
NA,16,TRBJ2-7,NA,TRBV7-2,TGTGCCAGCAGCAACCAGATGGGGGCGCATAGGTACGAGCAGTACTTC,CASSNQMGAHRYEQYF